This TCR beta chain was found in a study of human T cells and chemical hapten exposure. Individual cDNA molecules each carried unique molecular identifiers attached by the library. Authors' data handling: Samples contained a median of about 96,000 TCRs, with a range of about 20,000 to 750,000. TCRdb reprocessed the RACE reads via MiXCR and lists one record per CDR3 protein. It is TCRdb's table, rather than the study itself, that gives the V and J calls and clone size. The sample includes around 45,000 distinct CDR3 sequences, 3.5% to 4% seen only once; the top ten take 5.6%. CDR1 is MNHEY, CDR2 SVGAGI, per germline. The CDR3 totals 13 residues. This clonotype has at least ten counts. A read error may account for a junction end that differs from germline. Specified time point: healthy volunteer bleed at 6 weeks. It was unfractionated whole blood from which total RNA was extracted.

The rearrangement links TRBV6-5 to TRBJ2-7, with 9 nucleotides matching TRBD1. Sequenced material: whole blood. This TCR was sampled from a human donor in good health. Some clones in this sample may be carry-over from other donors' samples. The CDR3 region is CASSYQRRDRVWF. The CDR3 bases are TGTGCCAGCAGTTACCAACGGAGGGACAGGGTGTGGTTC.